These T cell receptor beta chains were read from a single sample in a study of T cell responses to AZD1222 COVID-19 vaccine. Sequencing was performed with immunoSEQ multiplex PCR; in TCRdb, only in-frame clones are kept and a portion is missing. The sample holds 89,000 or so clones, 80% to 90% seen once. The specimen was peripheral blood, collected on day 0 of AZD1222 vaccination. These receptors were taken from an adult in good health. Both conserved end residues are part of each CDR3. Each record gives: clone size, J gene, D gene, V gene, CDR3 protein, CDR3 DNA. The D gene is left open where the match is weak. Rows give clone size only sometimes, using once, few, many, or a class for an expanded clone.

once	TRBJ2-6	TRBD2	TRBV18	CASSPILAGLSGANVLTF	TGTGCCAGCTCACCAATACTAGCGGGCCTCTCTGGGGCCAACGTCCTGACTTTC
.	TRBJ1-4	.	TRBV9	CASSVGGLDEKLFF	TGTGCCAGCAGCGTAGGGGGGCTTGATGAAAAACTGTTTTTT
.	TRBJ1-5	TRBD1	TRBV6-6	CASSYRDRGNLSPQHF	TGTGCCAGCAGTTACCGGGACAGGGGGAATTTAAGCCCCCAGCATTTT
.	TRBJ2-7	.	TRBV11-3	CASSLDYEQYF	TGTGCCAGCAGCTTAGACTACGAGCAGTACTTC
.	TRBJ2-7	.	TRBV11-2	CASSLDGLQRNEQYF	TGTGCCAGCAGCTTAGACGGCCTACAGCGGAACGAGCAGTACTTC
.	TRBJ2-2	TRBD1	TRBV19	CASNQGTGNTGELFF	TGTGCCAGTAACCAAGGGACAGGAAACACCGGGGAGCTGTTTTTT
.	TRBJ2-1	TRBD1	TRBV11-3	CASSLGSQGARSSYNEQFF	TGTGCCAGCAGCTTAGGGAGCCAGGGGGCTAGATCCTCCTACAATGAGCAGTTCTTC
.	TRBJ1-4	.	TRBV6-2/TRBV6-3	CASSYPVPEKLFF	TGTGCCAGCAGTTACCCCGTGCCGGAAAAACTGTTTTTT
.	TRBJ2-3	.	TRBV7-2	CASSPQTISTDTQYF	TGTGCCAGCAGCCCACAGACTATCTCCACAGATACGCAGTATTTT
once	TRBJ1-1	.	TRBV5-1	CASSPNGGNTEAFF	TGCGCCAGCAGCCCCAATGGCGGGAACACTGAAGCTTTCTTT
.	TRBJ2-1	TRBD1	TRBV29-1	CSVRSGTVGNEQFF	TGCAGCGTTCGCTCCGGGACAGTCGGAAATGAGCAGTTCTTC
.	TRBJ2-7	.	TRBV3-1/TRBV3-2	CASSGDTTYEQYF	TGTGCCAGCAGCGGGGACACGACCTACGAGCAGTACTTC
.	TRBJ2-7	.	TRBV7-2	CASSLGRASPYEQYF	TGTGCCAGCAGCTTGGGGCGGGCCAGCCCCTACGAGCAGTACTTC
.	TRBJ1-6	.	TRBV20-1	CSAPTGQTLHF	TGCAGTGCGCCGACAGGTCAGACCCTCCACTTT
.	TRBJ2-7	TRBD2	TRBV11-3	CATGLASHEQYF	TGTGCCACGGGACTAGCGAGCCACGAGCAGTACTTC
.	TRBJ1-5	.	TRBV10-3	CAIASGTTDNQPQHF	TGTGCCATTGCCTCCGGGACGACCGACAATCAGCCCCAGCATTTT
.	TRBJ2-4	TRBD2	TRBV7-2	CASSLMGGSGNIQYF	TGTGCCAGCAGCTTAATGGGCGGGAGTGGTAACATTCAGTACTTC
.	TRBJ2-1	TRBD1	TRBV7-8	CASSAGTGYPHEQFF	TGTGCCAGCAGCGCCGGGACAGGGTACCCCCATGAGCAGTTCTTC
.	TRBJ2-7	.	TRBV5-1	CASSIASEASYEQYF	TGCGCCAGCAGCATAGCTAGCGAGGCCTCCTACGAGCAGTACTTC
.	TRBJ2-1	.	TRBV7-2	CASSSTGDEQFF	TGTGCCAGCAGCTCGACGGGCGATGAGCAGTTCTTC
.	TRBJ2-2	.	TRBV10-3	CAISESMFRNTGELFF	TGTGCCATCAGTGAGTCGATGTTCCGGAACACCGGGGAGCTGTTTTTT
.	TRBJ2-3	.	TRBV7-2	CASSSPPGSRGPQYF	TGTGCCAGCAGCTCCCCCCCCGGCTCGAGGGGTCCGCAGTATTTT
.	TRBJ2-1	.	TRBV2	CASYYNNEQFF	TGTGCCAGCTACTACAACAATGAGCAGTTCTTC
.	TRBJ1-2	.	TRBV28	CASQRGAQFYGYTF	TGTGCCAGTCAAAGAGGAGCCCAATTCTATGGCTACACCTTC
.	TRBJ2-3	.	TRBV3-1/TRBV3-2	CASSQDLRMADTQYF	TGTGCCAGCAGCCAAGATTTAAGGATGGCAGATACGCAGTATTTT
.	TRBJ2-7	.	TRBV2	CASDLDYHSYEQYF	TGTGCCAGCGACCTGGACTACCACTCCTACGAGCAGTACTTC
.	TRBJ1-3	.	TRBV4-3	CASSLVWSSGNTIYF	TGCGCCAGCAGCCTGGTTTGGAGCTCTGGAAACACCATATATTTT
.	TRBJ1-3	.	TRBV19	CASSILPGNTIYF	TGTGCCAGTAGTATACTCCCAGGAAACACCATATATTTT
.	TRBJ1-5	.	TRBV24-1	CATSDPDYNSNQPQHF	TGTGCCACCAGTGATCCGGATTATAATAGCAATCAGCCCCAGCATTTT
.	TRBJ2-3	TRBD1	TRBV10-3	CAISEGQDTDTQYF	TGTGCCATCAGTGAGGGACAGGACACAGATACGCAGTATTTT
few	TRBJ1-2	.	TRBV7-9	CASSLVATYTF	TGTGCCAGCAGCTTAGTAGCGACCTACACCTTC
.	TRBJ2-1	TRBD2	TRBV15	CATSMSLAGGLYNEQFF	TGTGCCACCAGCATGAGCCTAGCGGGAGGGCTCTACAATGAGCAGTTCTTC
.	TRBJ1-2	TRBD1	TRBV23-1	CASSQKAVTGPPYYGYTF	TGCGCCAGCAGTCAAAAGGCTGTGACAGGGCCACCATACTATGGCTACACCTTC
.	TRBJ2-2	.	TRBV7-9	CASLQNGGTTGELFF	TGTGCCAGCCTCCAAAATGGGGGTACCACCGGGGAGCTGTTTTTT
.	TRBJ1-3	TRBD1	TRBV18	CASSPLGTGRSGNTIYF	TGTGCCAGCTCACCTCTCGGGACAGGCCGCTCTGGAAACACCATATATTTT
.	TRBJ2-1	TRBD1	TRBV28	CASTLATGAYNEQFF	TGTGCCAGCACTTTGGCGACAGGGGCCTACAATGAGCAGTTCTTC
.	TRBJ2-3	TRBD2	TRBV18	CASSPRLARNTDTQYF	TGTGCCAGCTCACCCCGACTAGCGAGAAACACAGATACGCAGTATTTT
.	TRBJ1-4	TRBD1	TRBV15	CATSRDRVATNEKLFF	TGTGCCACCAGCAGGGACAGGGTCGCAACTAATGAAAAACTGTTTTTT
.	TRBJ1-1	.	TRBV6-5	CASSYQGVTEAFF	TGTGCCAGCAGCTACCAGGGCGTCACTGAAGCTTTCTTT
.	TRBJ2-3	.	TRBV3-1/TRBV3-2	CASSQGGTSTDTQYF	TGTGCCAGCAGCCAAGGCGGGACTAGCACAGATACGCAGTATTTT
.	TRBJ1-2	.	TRBV24-1	CATSDPVRGVYGYTF	TGTGCCACCAGTGATCCGGTCCGAGGTGTCTATGGCTACACCTTC
.	TRBJ1-4	.	TRBV6-5	CASIGGGAGEKLFF	TGTGCCAGCATAGGGGGAGGGGCAGGTGAAAAACTGTTTTTT
few	TRBJ1-2	TRBD1	TRBV19	CASSTGEGYGYTF	TGTGCCAGCTCGACAGGGGAAGGCTATGGCTACACCTTC
.	TRBJ2-1	.	TRBV6-5	CASSSLAGSSYNEQFF	TGTGCCAGCAGTTCATTAGCCGGAAGCTCCTACAATGAGCAGTTCTTC
.	TRBJ1-5	TRBD1	TRBV6-6	CASSYVSGTVNQPQHF	TGTGCCAGCAGTTACGTGTCCGGGACAGTTAATCAGCCCCAGCATTTT
.	TRBJ1-2	TRBD1	TRBV12-3/TRBV12-4	CASTIGTGYGYTF	TGTGCCAGTACGATAGGGACAGGGTATGGCTACACCTTC
.	TRBJ2-7	TRBD1	TRBV9	CASSAGSGQGAQEQYF	TGTGCCAGCAGCGCCGGCTCGGGACAGGGGGCTCAAGAGCAGTACTTC
.	TRBJ2-2	TRBD1	TRBV7-6	CASSFSGQGSGELFF	TGTGCCAGCAGCTTCTCGGGACAGGGAAGCGGGGAGCTGTTTTTT
.	TRBJ1-5	TRBD1	TRBV5-6	CASSLGTGVSNQPQHF	TGTGCCAGCAGCCTGGGGACAGGAGTTAGCAATCAGCCCCAGCATTTT
.	TRBJ2-2	.	TRBV9	CASTSNSPGQTNTGELFF	TGTGCCAGCACCTCCAATTCGCCGGGACAAACGAACACCGGGGAGCTGTTTTTT
.	TRBJ2-7	TRBD2	TRBV11-2	CASSSPSGSHEQYF	TGTGCCAGCAGCTCCCCCAGCGGGAGCCACGAGCAGTACTTC
.	TRBJ2-7	.	TRBV11-1	CASSLFGGADEQYF	TGTGCCAGCAGCTTATTTGGGGGCGCGGACGAGCAGTACTTC